The 5 T cell receptor beta chains reported below all come from one sample, sequenced in a study of blood T cells in healthy people across ages. Through a sample-barcoded 5' primer and a J-beta primer mix, a second PCR was run for about 7 to 12 cycles. TCRdb reanalysed the 5' RACE reads using MiXCR and keeps one entry per CDR3 protein. The sample shows some 850,000 distinct CDR3 sequences, under 30% of them seen only once. Another study also made use of these data, one on T cells of mothers and their children.

Material for sequencing was blood. These receptor sequences come from a boy between 5 and 17 years old in good health.

This clonotype appeared a few times. The chain recombines TRBV3-1 with TRBJ1-2; D is unresolved. The CDR3 sequence is 13 residues long. The V gene's germline CDR1 is LGHDT and CDR2 YNNKEL (reference sequence). Trimming took off 1 base at V and 4 bases at J, with 7 bases between the two ends. CDR3 nucleotide sequence: TGTGCCAGCAGCCAAGGAGGGATCTATGGCTACACCTTC. Encoded protein: CASSQGGIYGYTF. Together with reference TRBV3-1 and TRBJ1-2, the CDR3 gives the full variable domain: DTAVSQTPKYLVTQMGNDKSIKCEQNLGHDTMYWYKQDSKKFLKIMFSYNNKELIINETVPNRFSPKSPDKAHLNLHINSLELGDSAVYFCASSQGGIYGYTFGSGTRLTVV.

This clonotype was seen a handful of times. V and J are TRBV4-1 and TRBJ2-5; D is possibly TRBD2 (5 bases). V was trimmed by 0 bases and J by 4 bases, leaving 9 bases between them. The CDR3 runs 14 residues. CDR1 is MGHRA and CDR2 is YSYEKL in the germline V gene. The CDR3 nucleotides are TGCGCCAGCAGCCAAGAGAGGGTTGCAGAGACCCAGTACTTC. The encoded protein is CASSQERVAETQYF.

Only a few counts were recorded for this clonotype. The V gene is TRBV7-2, the J gene TRBJ1-5, with D tentatively TRBD1 (6 bases). Deletions cut 3 bases from V and 8 bases from J, with 14 bases between. The germline V gene encodes CDR1 SGHTA and CDR2 FQGNSA. The CDR3 spans 14 residues. CDR3 region: CASSFRGLREPQHF. CDR3 DNA sequence: TGTGCCAGCAGCTTTCGGGGGCTCAGGGAGCCCCAGCATTTT.

This clonotype turned up a few times. J is TRBJ1-2 and V is TRBV7-2; perhaps TRBD1 as D (5 bases). This CDR3 is 16 amino acids long. Germline V CDR1 and CDR2: SGHTA, FQGNSA. Trimming removed 5 bases from V and 8 bases from J, with 24 bases in between. CDR3 sequence reads: CASSPDGTGKSWGYTF. CDR3 DNA: TGTGCCAGCAGCCCCGACGGGACGGGCAAAAGTTGGGGCTACACCTTC.

This chain connects TRBV28 to TRBJ2-7; D gene uncertain. Germline CDR1 reads MDHEN; CDR2 reads SYDVKM. V lost 2 bases to trimming and J lost 9 bases, with 17 bases between them. The CDR3 loop spans 14 amino acids. CDR3 residues: CASSLTGPRRVQYF. The CDR3, as DNA: TGTGCCAGCAGTTTAACCGGACCCCGTAGGGTGCAGTACTTC.